Listed here are 31 T cell receptor beta chains from one sample, sequenced in a study of T cell responses to AZD1222 COVID-19 vaccine. Clones were read by immunoSEQ multiplex PCR, and TCRdb kept only the in-frame ones, dropping some. The sample contains 100,000 to 150,000 clones, about 90% of which appear only once. The sequencing used peripheral blood, collected on day 0 of MenACWY control vaccination. The receptor set was obtained from an adult in good health.

This chain joins TRBV28 and TRBJ2-5, with a possible D match to TRBD1 (5 bases). Germline loops: CDR1 MDHEN, CDR2 SYDVKM. This CDR3 comprises 13 residues. The ends were cut back, 1 base at V and 5 bases at J, with 8 bases in the middle. The CDR3 region has the DNA TGTGCCAGCAGTTTATTCCACAGGGAGACCCAGTACTTC. This gives the protein CASSLFHRETQYF.

The chain has TRBV4-2 and TRBJ1-2, with unresolved D. Between the trimmed V and J ends, which lost 4 bases and 5 bases, there was a span of 23 bases. Germline CDR1 LGHNA, CDR2 YNFKEQ. This CDR3 has 17 amino acids. The DNA for the CDR3 is TGTGCCAGCAGCCGAGAACTCAGAGGAGTGGAGGCTTATGGCTACACCTTC. Its protein is CASSRELRGVEAYGYTF.

The rearrangement uses TRBV6-5 and TRBJ1-5; 9 bases are a match to TRBD1. Germline assignment: CDR1 MNHEY and CDR2 SVGAGI. V trimming: 7 bases; J trimming: 0 bases; junction bases outside the gene matches: 4. The CDR3 consists of 15 residues. CDR3 amino acids: CASKEDRGSNQPQHF. Written as DNA, the CDR3 is TGTGCCAGCAAAGAGGACAGGGGTAGCAATCAGCCCCAGCATTTT.

The V gene is TRBV5-1, the J gene TRBJ2-4, with 7 bases lining up with TRBD1. The ends lost 3 bases at V and 8 bases at J; junction bases unmatched: 8. From germline, CDR1 is SGHRS and CDR2 YFSETQ. CDR3 size: 14 residues. The CDR3 spells CASSYNQGVDIQYF. The CDR3 DNA sequence: TGCGCCAGCAGCTATAATCAGGGGGTCGACATTCAGTACTTC.

The rearrangement joins TRBV7-3 to TRBJ2-7; D unresolved. This CDR3 contains 13 residues. The V end lost 1 base, the J end lost 1 base, and 5 bases lay between the germline ends. The germline gives CDR1 SGHTA, CDR2 FQGTGA. Here the CDR3 DNA reads TGTGCCAGCAGCTTAAGACAATCCTACGAGCAGTACTTC. This translates into CASSLRQSYEQYF.

The rearrangement uses TRBV6-2 or TRBV6-3 and TRBJ1-6; 8 positions agree with TRBD1. CDR1 is MNHEY, CDR2 SVGEGT, per germline. J was trimmed by 9 bases and V by 2 bases; bases with no gene match: 6. The CDR3 contains 15 residues. The chain's CDR3 is CASSYAGGAPSPLHF. CDR3 sequence (DNA): TGTGCCAGCAGTTACGCAGGGGGCGCGCCTTCACCCCTCCACTTT.

In DNA, the CDR3 is TGTGCCACCAGTGACAGACAGGCGGGCTACAATGAGCAGTTCTTC. This sequence encodes CATSDRQAGYNEQFF. This chain links TRBV24-1 with TRBJ2-1, with D possibly matching TRBD1 (6 bases). Trimming cost V 4 bases and J 3 bases, with 12 bases left between them. This CDR3 region has 15 residues. Germline CDR1 and CDR2: KGHDR and SFDVKD.

This clone occurred once. The rearrangement links TRBV3-1 (or the pseudogene TRBV3-2) to TRBJ1-2; D call uncertain. Germline CDR1 and CDR2: LGHDT and YNNKEL (reference sequence). V lost 4 bases and J 8 bases, leaving 11 bases between the germline ends. The CDR3 consists of 12 residues. CDR3 sequence (DNA): TGTGCCAGCAGCCCAGAAGGGAGAGGCTACACCTTC. It encodes CASSPEGRGYTF.

V usage is TRBV4-1 and J usage is TRBJ1-1; 8 positions agree with TRBD1. CDR1 and CDR2 from the germline V gene are MGHRA and YSYEKL. The CDR3 runs 14 residues. The J segment lost 5 bases and the V segment lost 3 bases, leaving 5 bases of the junction unmatched. The CDR3 DNA reads as TGCGCCAGCAGCCACAGGGGGCGCGAGACTGAAGCTTTCTTT. Residues: CASSHRGRETEAFF.

The CDR3 DNA reads TGTGCCAGCAGTTTAGGAGGGGCCAAAAATCAGCCCCAGCATTTT. It codes for CASSLGGAKNQPQHF. The rearrangement links TRBV28 to TRBJ1-5; D is possibly TRBD1 (5 bases). The germline V and J ends were trimmed by 2 bases and 4 bases, with 12 bases remaining between them. Germline assignment: CDR1 MDHEN and CDR2 SYDVKM. The CDR3 is 15 residues long.

The chain has TRBV21-1 and TRBJ2-4; TRBD1, the D gene given by the table, was not confirmed from the DNA. TRBV21-1 is a documented pseudogene. The CDR3 sequence is 18 residues long. The DNA for the CDR3 is TGTGCCAGCAGCAAAGGGGGTCCAACAGGGTTGGCCAAAAACATTCAGTACTTC. Amino acid sequence: CASSKGGPTGLAKNIQYF.

The chain is built from TRBV3-1 (or the pseudogene TRBV3-2) and TRBJ1-1; tentatively, D is TRBD1 (5 bases). The CDR3 has 14 amino acids. V was clipped by 0 bases and J by 5 bases, with 10 bases between them. The germline V gene encodes CDR1 LGHDT and CDR2 YNNKEL (reference sequence). CDR3 sequence reads: CASSQDVRGTEAFF. The DNA for the CDR3 is TGTGCCAGCAGCCAAGATGTAAGGGGAACTGAAGCTTTCTTT.

The chain couples TRBV7-6 to TRBJ2-3; the match to TRBD1 covers 9 bases. The CDR3 covers 18 residues. Unmatched junction bases numbered 13, after V lost 3 bases and J lost 3 bases. Germline loops: CDR1 SGHVS, CDR2 FNYEAQ. CDR3 loop: CASSFLSPGTGLTDTQYF. In DNA, the CDR3 is TGTGCCAGCAGCTTCCTCTCACCCGGGACAGGGTTGACAGATACGCAGTATTTT. Full variable domain (remainder filled in from reference TRBV7-6 and TRBJ2-3): GAGVSQSPRYKVTKRGQDVALRCDPISGHVSLYWYRQALGQGPEFLTYFNYEAQQDKSGLPNDRFSAERPEGSISTLTIQRTEQRDSAMYRCASSFLSPGTGLTDTQYFGPGTRLTVL.

The V gene is TRBV29-1, the J gene TRBJ1-3; 7 bases line up with TRBD1. This CDR3 comprises 14 residues. Unmatched junction bases numbered 5, after V lost 4 bases and J lost 2 bases. Germline V gene data show CDR1 as SQVTM and CDR2 as ANQGSEA. DNA of the CDR3: TGCAGCGTTGCACCACAGGGGACTGGAAACACCATATATTTT. Protein: CSVAPQGTGNTIYF.

The rearrangement joins TRBV19 to TRBJ1-2, with 12 bases identical to TRBD1. CDR3 length: 16 residues. V was pared by 9 bases and J by 0 bases, with 8 bases of the junction left unmatched. Per the germline V gene, CDR1 is LNHDA and CDR2 is SQIVND (reference sequence). This chain's CDR3 is CASGGTGGASNYGYTF. DNA of the CDR3: TGTGCCAGCGGTGGGACAGGGGGCGCTTCTAACTATGGCTACACCTTC.

The chain combines TRBV28 with TRBJ1-2; TRBD1 agrees at 7 bases. The CDR3 has 14 residues. CDR1 and CDR2 from the germline V gene are MDHEN and SYDVKM. Germline trimming cut 9 bases from V and 5 bases from J; bases unmatched to any gene: 12. The CDR3 nucleotides read TGTGCCAGTTCCTTTCCGGGACAGCTGTATGGCTACACCTTC. This sequence encodes CASSFPGQLYGYTF.

The chain has TRBV6-5 and TRBJ2-7; TRBD2 aligns across 9 bases. Unmatched junction bases numbered 11, after V lost 10 bases and J lost 1 base. The CDR3 covers 15 residues. Germline V gene data show CDR1 as MNHEY and CDR2 as SVGAGI. The CDR3 bases are TGTGCCACCCATTTAGCGGGAGTCTCATCCTACGAGCAGTACTTC. Encoded protein: CATHLAGVSSYEQYF.

This sequence joins TRBV27 and TRBJ2-7; 8 nucleotides agree with TRBD2. V lost 2 bases, J lost 4 bases, and 4 bases stayed unmatched. The CDR3 sequence is 14 residues long. Germline lookup yields CDR1 MNHEY and CDR2 SMNVEV (reference sequence). CDR3 sequence: CASSLTGTSYEQYF. CDR3 in DNA: TGTGCCAGCAGTTTAACCGGGACTAGTTACGAGCAGTACTTC.

In DNA form, the CDR3 reads TGTGCCAGCAAACAGGGGGAGGTTGGAGGCTACACCTTC. Its translation is CASKQGEVGGYTF. The chain couples TRBV27 to TRBJ1-2; 8 nucleotides match TRBD1. Losses at the gene ends were 7 bases for V and 8 bases for J; bases not matched to a gene: 9. Germline CDR1 and CDR2: MNHEY and SMNVEV (reference sequence). This CDR3 has 13 amino acids.

V and J are TRBV19 and TRBJ2-2, with unresolved D. Per the germline V gene, CDR1 is LNHDA and CDR2 is SQIVND (reference sequence). The CDR3 contains 15 residues. Deletions cut 3 bases from V and 4 bases from J, with 12 bases between. The CDR3 is CASSIRSDSTGELFF. The CDR3, as DNA: TGTGCCAGTAGTATTAGGTCCGACTCCACCGGGGAGCTGTTTTTT. Full variable domain (remainder filled in from reference TRBV19 and TRBJ2-2): DGGITQSPKYLFRKEGQNVTLSCEQNLNHDAMYWYRQDPGQGLRLIYYSQIVNDFQKGDIAEGYSVSREKKESFPLTVTSAQKNPTAFYLCASSIRSDSTGELFFGEGSRLTVL.

The V and J genes are TRBV7-9 and TRBJ2-3, with D perhaps matching TRBD1 or TRBD2 (5 bases each). Germline V CDR1 and CDR2: SEHNR, FQNEAQ (reference sequence). The CDR3 is made up of 15 amino acids. Deletions cut 5 bases from V and 0 bases from J, with 12 bases between. CDR3 region: CASSRGGGSTDTQYF. The DNA for the CDR3 is TGTGCCAGCAGCCGCGGTGGGGGTAGCACAGATACGCAGTATTTT.

This clone was observed a single time. This chain links TRBV14 with TRBJ2-7; possible D gene TRBD2, 5 bases. CDR3 length equals 12 residues. V was trimmed by 3 bases and J by 4 bases, leaving 7 bases between them. The germline CDR1 and CDR2 sequences are SGHDN and FVKESK. The CDR3 spells CASSQGSYEQYV. The CDR3, as DNA: TGTGCCAGCAGCCAGGGGAGTTACGAGCAGTACGTC.

The CDR3 sequence is CATSDFVGETQYF. The CDR3 nucleotides are TGTGCCACCAGTGATTTCGTCGGGGAGACCCAGTACTTC. The chain carries TRBV24-1 and TRBJ2-5; D unclear. V was clipped by 1 base and J by 5 bases, with 7 bases between them. This CDR3 is built from 13 residues. Germline V gives CDR1 KGHDR, CDR2 SFDVKD.

V gene TRBV19 combines with J gene TRBJ2-2, with TRBD1 as a possible D gene (6 bases). V lost 10 bases and J 3 bases, leaving 9 bases between the germline ends. Germline loops: CDR1 LNHDA, CDR2 SQIVND (reference sequence). The CDR3 has 12 amino acids. The CDR3 DNA reads TGTGCCACCCAGGGGTACACCGGGGAGCTGTTTTTT. It specifies CATQGYTGELFF.

CDR3 in DNA: TGTGCCTGGAGTACAGGACGGCCGGGGGGCGATAATTCACCCCTCCACTTT. It specifies CAWSTGRPGGDNSPLHF. The chain is built from TRBV30 and TRBJ1-6; D might be TRBD1 (6 bases). The CDR3 contains 17 residues. The germline V gene has CDR1 GTSNPN and CDR2 SVGIG (reference sequence). V was pared by 2 bases and J by 5 bases, with 19 bases between. Full variable domain (outside the CDR3, taken from reference TRBV30 and TRBJ1-6): SQTIHQWPATLVQPVGSPLSLECTVEGTSNPNLYWYRQAAGRGLQLLFYSVGIGQISSEVPQNLSASRPQDRQFILSSKKLLLSDSGFYLCAWSTGRPGGDNSPLHFGNGTRLTVT.

This chain uses TRBV24-1 with TRBJ2-1; D gene ambiguous. This CDR3 comprises 15 residues. The V gene's germline CDR1 is KGHDR and CDR2 SFDVKD. V was cut by 1 base and J by 2 bases, with 8 bases left in between. The CDR3 region is CATSDFGKPYNEQFF. As DNA, the CDR3 is TGTGCCACCAGTGATTTTGGGAAGCCCTACAATGAGCAGTTCTTC.

This chain links TRBV28 with TRBJ2-1, with D perhaps TRBD2 (5 bases). The V gene's germline CDR1 is MDHEN and CDR2 SYDVKM. This CDR3 region has 14 residues. V dropped 3 bases and J dropped 2 bases, with 8 bases sitting between them. The CDR3 spells CASSFGETYNEQFF. In DNA form, the CDR3 reads TGTGCCAGCAGTTTCGGGGAAACCTACAATGAGCAGTTCTTC.

The rearrangement links TRBV3-1 (or the pseudogene TRBV3-2) to TRBJ1-1; D call uncertain. Germline V CDR1 and CDR2: LGHDT, YNNKEL (reference sequence). Trimming shortened V by 0 bases and J by 0 bases, and 11 bases separated the two germline ends. The CDR3 length is 16 residues. In DNA form, the CDR3 reads TGTGCCAGCAGCCAAGATTTCCGATACATGAACACTGAAGCTTTCTTT. Translated: CASSQDFRYMNTEAFF.

This chain links TRBV4-1 with TRBJ1-1; 7 bases are a match to TRBD1. V was pared by 4 bases and J by 0 bases, with 5 bases of the junction left unmatched. Germline assignment: CDR1 MGHRA and CDR2 YSYEKL. The CDR3 is 15 amino acids. This chain's CDR3 is CASSPGTAMNTEAFF. DNA for the CDR3: TGCGCCAGCAGCCCAGGGACAGCTATGAACACTGAAGCTTTCTTT.

The count of this clone is one. The chain is built from TRBV19 and TRBJ2-3, with a weak D call TRBD2 (6 bases). Germline CDR1 is LNHDA and CDR2 is SQIVND (reference sequence). V was cut by 1 base and J by 0 bases, with 11 bases left in between. The CDR3 is 16 amino acids. The CDR3 is CASSIGAGTSTDTQYF. The CDR3 region has the DNA TGTGCCAGTAGTATAGGGGCAGGGACTAGCACAGATACGCAGTATTTT. The full variable domain, with the rest looked up from reference TRBV19 and TRBJ2-3, is DGGITQSPKYLFRKEGQNVTLSCEQNLNHDAMYWYRQDPGQGLRLIYYSQIVNDFQKGDIAEGYSVSREKKESFPLTVTSAQKNPTAFYLCASSIGAGTSTDTQYFGPGTRLTVL.

This chain links TRBV7-2 with TRBJ1-5, with D possibly TRBD1 on 5 matching bases. Trimming took 1 base from V and 2 from J, leaving 9 bases between them. Germline loops: CDR1 SGHTA, CDR2 FQGNSA. The CDR3 extends over 15 amino acids. CDR3 DNA: TGTGCCAGCAGCTTAGATACAGGCCGCAATCAGCCCCAGCATTTT. This translates into CASSLDTGRNQPQHF.